This T cell receptor beta chain was retrieved from a study of T cells in Graves' hyperthyroidism and ophthalmopathy. Researchers amplified the TCR beta CDR3 regions from RNA transcripts. In the first-round RT-PCR of the TCR CDR3, the HTBI primer set was used. MiXCR was run by TCRdb on the multiplex PCR reads, yielding one entry per CDR3 protein. The sample yields about 580,000 distinct CDR3 sequences, around 46% seen once. Germline V gene data show CDR1 as LGHDT and CDR2 as YNNKEL (reference sequence). Trimming stripped 0 bases from V and 4 bases from J, with 12 bases between. The CDR3 has 15 residues. This clonotype was counted many times. Its specificity is unknown. General study results and limits: Blood also showed most of the thyroid clonotypes that were expanded above 0.001.

Patients aged 18 to 65 had newly diagnosed hyperthyroidism that had lasted under 2 months. Patients with uncontrolled infections, other autoimmune diseases, pregnancy or lactation were excluded. The origin of this receptor is a woman younger than 30 with Graves' hyperthyroidism. The chain joins TRBV3-1 to TRBJ1-2, with D maybe TRBD1 (6 bases). The source material was peripheral blood or thyroid tissue (not recorded which). The CDR3 is CASSQDPGQSYGYTF. The CDR3 coding sequence is TGTGCCAGCAGCCAAGATCCCGGACAGAGCTATGGCTACACCTTC. The whole variable domain, remainder taken from reference TRBV3-1 and TRBJ1-2, is DTAVSQTPKYLVTQMGNDKSIKCEQNLGHDTMYWYKQDSKKFLKIMFSYNNKELIINETVPNRFSPKSPDKAHLNLHINSLELGDSAVYFCASSQDPGQSYGYTFGSGTRLTVV.